Below, one T cell receptor beta chain is given with its context. The entry originates in a study of regulatory T cells in long-lasting Graves disease. Time point of the sample: newly diagnosed GD, antithyroid drugs for less than 3 months. PBMC RNA served as the TCR library source. Arm-PCR of CDR3 regions and iRepertoire HTBI primers were used to build TCR beta libraries. In TCRdb, the multiplex PCR reads were re-called with MiXCR into one record per CDR3 protein. The sample includes hundreds of thousands of distinct CDR3 sequences, 12% seen only once; the top ten take about 8.3%. V lost 1 base and J 0 bases, leaving 12 bases between the germline ends. CDR3 length: 16 residues. From germline, CDR1 is LGHNA and CDR2 YNFKEQ. These same records also appear under a second study, on T cells in Graves' hyperthyroidism and ophthalmopathy. That study adds: A set of HTBI primers served as the primers for a first-round RT-PCR of the TCR CDR3. A model built on 13 V-J features separated ophthalmopathy from stable hyperthyroidism.

This TCR came from a woman between 25 and 40 years old with Graves disease. This sequence joins TRBV4-2 and TRBJ1-1; no clear D. The input for sequencing was peripheral blood mononuclear cells (PBMCs), taken at new diagnosis, from a patient treated with antithyroid drugs. CDR3 in amino acids: CASSQGSGRMNTEAFF. CDR3 coding DNA: TGTGCCAGCAGCCAAGGTTCTGGCCGGATGAACACTGAAGCTTTCTTT.